These T cell receptor beta chains were read from a single sample in a study of shared clonotypes between healthy human individuals. Profiled with immunoSEQ multiplex PCR; TCRdb holds only in-frame clones, not every one. The sample comprises 2,500,000 or so clones, 80% to 95% of which are singletons, and 0.36% rests with the top ten. Sequencing was carried out using naive CD4+ T cells from PBMCs. These receptors were taken from a man aged 18 to 29 in good health. Some clones in this sample may be carry-over from other donors' samples. Each CDR3 is given with its conserved first and last residue. Fields, in order: CDR3 DNA, CDR3 protein, J gene, D gene, clone size, V gene. A D gene is named only where the DNA matches it firmly. For some rows the clone size is stated as once, few or many, or as a class when expanded; others skip it.

TGCAGTGCTAGAGCGGACACCTTC CSARADTF TRBJ1-2 NA NA TRBV20-1
TGTGCCATCAGTGCCCCGGAGGACGGGAGCTCCTACAATGAGCAGTTCTTC CAISAPEDGSSYNEQFF TRBJ2-1 NA NA TRBV10-3
TGTGCCTGGAGTATCCAGGGCTATGGCTACACCTTC CAWSIQGYGYTF TRBJ1-2 NA once TRBV30
TGTGCCAGCAGTGCCGACAGGCTAAGCAATCAGCCCCAGCATTTT CASSADRLSNQPQHF TRBJ1-5 NA NA TRBV6-5
TGTGCCAGCTCGACTCGACAGGGTTACGAGCAGTACTTC CASSTRQGYEQYF TRBJ2-7 TRBD1 NA TRBV18
TGTGCCAGCAGCCCTACCGGGACTAGCATCACAGATACGCAGTATTTT CASSPTGTSITDTQYF TRBJ2-3 TRBD2 NA TRBV7-6
TGTGCCAGCAGCTTGGGTAGGTTACAAGAGACCCAGTACTTC CASSLGRLQETQYF TRBJ2-5 NA once TRBV5-5
TGTGCCAGCAGTTACTCCCTAGCAGGGAAACTGTTTTTT CASSYSLAGKLFF TRBJ1-4 NA NA TRBV6-5
TGTGCCAGCAGCAATTTACAGGGTTATCAGCCCCAGCATTTT CASSNLQGYQPQHF TRBJ1-5 NA NA TRBV28
TGTGCCAGCAGCTTATCTCCCCTTGTGGGCGAGCAGTTCTTC CASSLSPLVGEQFF TRBJ2-1 NA NA TRBV7-3
TGTGCCAGCAGCTTACTCCCCAGCAATGAGCAGTTCTTC CASSLLPSNEQFF TRBJ2-1 NA NA TRBV7-9
TGCGCCAGCAGAGAAACCGGGACAGGGGGCGTGGGCTACACCTTC CASRETGTGGVGYTF TRBJ1-2 TRBD1 NA TRBV10-2
TGTGCCAGCTCCCCCGGGAGGACAGGGGGCGGTCAGCCCCAGCATTTT CASSPGRTGGGQPQHF TRBJ1-5 TRBD1 NA TRBV18
TGTGCCAGCAGCTTAGTAGCGGAAGAGACCCAGTACTTC CASSLVAEETQYF TRBJ2-5 NA NA TRBV7-6
TGTGCCAGCAGCTGGGGAAACGGAGAGACCCAGTACTTC CASSWGNGETQYF TRBJ2-5 NA NA TRBV5-5
TGTGCCAGCTGCACGAGGGGGGATCAGGAAAAACTGTTTTTT CASCTRGDQEKLFF TRBJ1-4 NA NA TRBV28
TGCAGCGTTGGGGTGGCAGCGGGTATGACCCAGTACTTC CSVGVAAGMTQYF TRBJ2-5 NA NA TRBV29-1
TGCGCCAGCAGCTTGGCAGGGGCGGCCTCCTACGAGCAGTACTTC CASSLAGAASYEQYF TRBJ2-7 NA NA TRBV5-1
TGTGCCAGCAGTTTAGTCCCCCGAGGCGAAAAACTGTTTTTT CASSLVPRGEKLFF TRBJ1-4 NA NA TRBV27
TGTGCCAGTGGGGGACTAGCGAGAGGTATTAAGTTCTTC CASGGLARGIKFF TRBJ2-1 TRBD2 NA TRBV19
TGTGCCAGCAGCCGGGGCCACTCGGTCGGCGATACGCAGTATTTT CASSRGHSVGDTQYF TRBJ2-3 NA NA TRBV11-2
TGCGCCAGCAGTCCGACAGGGGATTATGGCTACACCTTC CASSPTGDYGYTF TRBJ1-2 TRBD1 NA TRBV5-1
TGTGCCAGCAGGGCCAGACCCGGGACCCCCGAGACTGAAGCTTTCTTT CASRARPGTPETEAFF TRBJ1-1 NA NA TRBV28
TGTGCCATCAGTGAGGGGGGACTCGGGACGGCGGGCCGACAGCCCCAGCATTTT CAISEGGLGTAGRQPQHF TRBJ1-5 NA NA TRBV10-3
TGTGCCAGCAGGGGAAACATTCAGTACTTC CASRGNIQYF TRBJ2-4 NA few TRBV28
TGTGCCAGCTCGTTAGCGGGGAACACAGATACGCAGTATTTT CASSLAGNTDTQYF TRBJ2-3 TRBD2 NA TRBV28
TGCGCCAGCAGCTTGTTGTCTAGCGTTGGGGATGAGCAGTTCTTC CASSLLSSVGDEQFF TRBJ2-1 NA NA TRBV5-1
TGTGCCAGCAGCGTAAGGGCGGGAGGGGTTTACGAGCAGTACTTC CASSVRAGGVYEQYF TRBJ2-7 TRBD2 NA TRBV27
TGTGCCAGCAGCTCAAGGGCCCTGAACACCGGGGAGCTGTTTTTT CASSSRALNTGELFF TRBJ2-2 NA NA TRBV7-8
TGTGCCAGCAGCCCATTGACAGGGTATGGAAACACCATATATTTT CASSPLTGYGNTIYF TRBJ1-3 TRBD1 NA TRBV6-1
TGTGCCAGCAGCTTGAGGACAGGGGGAGCAGATACGCAGTATTTT CASSLRTGGADTQYF TRBJ2-3 TRBD1 NA TRBV7-3
TGTGCCAGCAGTGTTGCTAGCAATTACAATGAGCAGTTCTTC CASSVASNYNEQFF TRBJ2-1 NA NA TRBV6-1
TGCGCCAGCAGCTTGCCGAATCTGGGACACCCGAGCGGTGGGGCCAACGTCCTGACTTTC CASSLPNLGHPSGGANVLTF TRBJ2-6 NA NA TRBV5-1
TGCGCCAGCAGCTTGTCTAGGGCTAATTCACCCCTCCACTTT CASSLSRANSPLHF TRBJ1-6 NA NA TRBV5-1
TGCGCCAGCAGCCCTAGAGGTCCGGACACTGAAGCTTTCTTT CASSPRGPDTEAFF TRBJ1-1 NA NA TRBV5-1
TGTGCCAGCAGTGGCTCTCGCTCTGGAAACACCATATATTTT CASSGSRSGNTIYF TRBJ1-3 NA NA TRBV6-1
TGTGCCAGCAGCGTAGGGCAGTCCTACGAGCAGTACTTC CASSVGQSYEQYF TRBJ2-7 NA NA TRBV9
TGTGCCAGCAGTGAAAAGGGAAGCGGCTCTAATGAAAAACTGTTTTTT CASSEKGSGSNEKLFF TRBJ1-4 NA NA TRBV6-1
TGTGCCAGCAGTGACCGCCCCGGGAGTAAAGTAGGAGCTTTCTTT CASSDRPGSKVGAFF TRBJ1-1 NA NA TRBV6-4
TGTGCCAGCAGTCTCGGACAGCCCTATGGCTACACCTTC CASSLGQPYGYTF TRBJ1-2 NA NA TRBV6-1
TGTGCCAGCAGTGTTGGGGGAGGTACTGAAGCTTTCTTT CASSVGGGTEAFF TRBJ1-1 NA NA TRBV2
TGTGCCAGCAGCGTCTCTGGATACCCGAATACGCAGTATTTT CASSVSGYPNTQYF TRBJ2-3 NA NA TRBV9
TGTGCCAGCAGCCACGGTGGGGCGGTGCCCTACGAGCAGTACTTC CASSHGGAVPYEQYF TRBJ2-7 NA NA TRBV28
TGTGCCGGGCAGGGCGGGTACAATTCACCCCTCCACTTT CAGQGGYNSPLHF TRBJ1-6 NA NA TRBV10-3
TGTGCCATATCGGGGCCCATGAACACTGAAGCTTTCTTT CAISGPMNTEAFF TRBJ1-1 NA NA TRBV15
TGTGCCAGCAGCTTAACCAGTTCTAGCACAGATACGCAGTATTTT CASSLTSSSTDTQYF TRBJ2-3 NA NA TRBV7-3
TGTGCCAGCAGGCCGGGAGGGGGTAACAATGAGCAGTTCTTC CASRPGGGNNEQFF TRBJ2-1 TRBD2 NA TRBV28
TGTGCCAGTAGGGGGGACAGGTCTGGGGCCAACGTCCTGACTTTC CASRGDRSGANVLTF TRBJ2-6 TRBD1 NA TRBV19
TGCAGCGTTGAAAAAGGCCGGGGGGAGACCCAGTACTTC CSVEKGRGETQYF TRBJ2-5 NA once TRBV29-1
TGTGCTAGTGGCCCCGTAGAGAACTATGGCTACACCTTC CASGPVENYGYTF TRBJ1-2 NA NA TRBV12-5
TGTGCCAGCAGTCCCTTAGGGGCTCCGACTTTCTATGGCTACACCTTC CASSPLGAPTFYGYTF TRBJ1-2 NA NA TRBV6-6
TGTGCCAGCAGCGCAACAGGGGCCTACACCTTC CASSATGAYTF TRBJ1-2 TRBD1 NA TRBV7-9